This T cell receptor (beta chain) was retrieved from a study of neurological immune-mediated disorders. MiXCR, run by TCRdb on the 5' RACE reads, gives a single entry per CDR3 protein. Counted here are 77,000 or so distinct CDR3 sequences, around a tenth occurring once; the ten biggest clones make up approximately 1.5%. CDR1 SGHTA and CDR2 FQGNSA come from the germline V gene. CDR3 length equals 14 residues. Trimming shortened V by 3 bases and J by 2 bases, and 9 bases separated the two germline ends. The sample holds many counts of this clonotype. This rearrangement joins TRBV7-2 to TRBJ2-3, with D possibly being TRBD1 (6 bases). The source of this sequence is a man between 50 and 59 years old in good health. Material: PBMCs. The CDR3 sequence is CASSLNRVTDTQYF. DNA for the CDR3: TGTGCCAGCAGCTTGAACAGGGTCACAGATACGCAGTATTTT.